This is a list of T cell receptor beta chains from one sample in a study of T cells after posttransplantation cyclophosphamide. Sequencing used immunoSEQ multiplex PCR; TCRdb keeps in-frame clones, though not all of them. The sample holds tens of thousands of clones, roughly 92% seen once. Sequenced material: PBMCs. These receptors originate from a woman aged 45-59 years in good health and a related stem cell transplant donor. Each CDR3 is given with its conserved first and last residue. The D gene is left open where the match is weak. Some rows have no size entry. The others give once, few or many, or a class for an expanded clone.

D: TRBD1
size: NA
V: TRBV5-4
J: TRBJ1-4
CDR3: CASSRDRGEEKLFF
DNA: TGTGCCAGCAGCCGGGACAGGGGAGAAGAAAAACTGTTTTTT

D: TRBD1
size: NA
V: TRBV19
J: TRBJ1-5
CDR3: CASRTTGTANQPQHF
DNA: TGTGCCAGTAGGACAACCGGGACAGCTAATCAGCCCCAGCATTTT

D: TRBD2
size: NA
V: TRBV5-1
J: TRBJ2-7
CDR3: CASQLAGNYEQYF
DNA: TGCGCCAGCCAGCTAGCGGGGAACTACGAGCAGTACTTC

D: TRBD2
size: NA
V: TRBV6-5
J: TRBJ2-1
CDR3: CASSYAGGNEQFF
DNA: TGTGCCAGCAGTTACGCGGGGGGCAATGAGCAGTTCTTC

D: TRBD1
size: NA
V: TRBV4-2
J: TRBJ1-1
CDR3: CASTGTANTEAFF
DNA: TGTGCCAGCACCGGGACAGCGAACACTGAAGCTTTCTTT

D: NA
size: NA
V: TRBV30
J: TRBJ2-1
CDR3: CAWSVGQIYNEQFF
DNA: TGTGCCTGGAGTGTAGGACAGATCTACAATGAGCAGTTCTTC

D: TRBD1
size: NA
V: TRBV5-6
J: TRBJ1-6
CDR3: CASSLVGQGADSPLHF
DNA: TGTGCCAGCAGCTTGGTCGGACAGGGGGCGGATTCCCCCCTCCACTTT

D: TRBD2
size: NA
V: TRBV28
J: TRBJ2-1
CDR3: CASRPGLANNEQFF
DNA: TGTGCCAGCAGGCCGGGACTAGCGAACAATGAGCAGTTCTTC

D: NA
size: NA
V: TRBV21-1
J: TRBJ2-3
CDR3: CASSQLDLTDTQYF
DNA: TGTGCCAGCAGTCAACTAGATTTAACAGATACGCAGTATTTT

D: TRBD1
size: NA
V: TRBV10-3
J: TRBJ1-2
CDR3: CATLRPGQGTHYGYTF
DNA: TGTGCCACCCTGAGGCCGGGACAGGGGACGCACTATGGCTACACCTTC

D: TRBD2
size: NA
V: TRBV4-2
J: TRBJ2-1
CDR3: CASSQPRLAGVHNEQFF
DNA: TGTGCCAGCAGCCAACCACGACTAGCGGGAGTGCACAATGAGCAGTTCTTC

D: TRBD1
size: NA
V: TRBV7-8
J: TRBJ2-5
CDR3: CASSLGAGTGQETQYF
DNA: TGTGCCAGCAGCTTAGGGGCCGGGACAGGCCAAGAGACCCAGTACTTC

D: NA
size: NA
V: TRBV28
J: TRBJ1-1
CDR3: CASRSYTEAFF
DNA: TGTGCCAGCAGGTCCTACACTGAAGCTTTCTTT

D: TRBD1
size: once
V: TRBV19
J: TRBJ1-2
CDR3: CASRRDRANYGYTF
DNA: TGTGCCAGTAGACGGGACAGGGCTAACTATGGCTACACCTTC

D: TRBD2
size: NA
V: TRBV6-5
J: TRBJ2-7
CDR3: CASSGTSLTHEQYF
DNA: TGTGCCAGCAGTGGGACTAGTCTTACCCACGAGCAGTACTTC

D: TRBD1
size: NA
V: TRBV4-1
J: TRBJ2-2
CDR3: CASSQVSWDRNTGELFF
DNA: TGCGCCAGCAGCCAAGTTTCCTGGGACAGAAACACCGGGGAGCTGTTTTTT

D: TRBD1
size: NA
V: TRBV5-1
J: TRBJ1-6
CDR3: CASSESFGTGFNSPLHF
DNA: TGCGCGAGCAGCGAGTCCTTCGGGACAGGGTTTAATTCACCCCTCCACTTT

D: TRBD1
size: once
V: TRBV5-1
J: TRBJ2-7
CDR3: CASSLGGTVSYEQYF
DNA: TGCGCCAGCAGCTTGGGTGGGACAGTCTCCTACGAGCAGTACTTC

D: TRBD2
size: NA
V: TRBV7-9
J: TRBJ2-2
CDR3: CASSFPGGSGELFF
DNA: TGTGCCAGCAGCTTCCCGGGGGGTTCCGGGGAGCTGTTTTTT

D: NA
size: once
V: TRBV2
J: TRBJ2-1
CDR3: CASLAAGNNEQFF
DNA: TGTGCCAGCCTGGCGGCGGGGAACAATGAGCAGTTCTTC

D: NA
size: NA
V: TRBV6-5
J: TRBJ2-5
CDR3: CASTSWEGVETQYF
DNA: TGTGCCAGCACCTCTTGGGAAGGGGTGGAGACCCAGTACTTC

D: NA
size: once
V: TRBV27
J: TRBJ1-2
CDR3: CASSLEAGVNYGYTF
DNA: TGTGCCAGCAGTTTAGAGGCAGGGGTGAACTATGGCTACACCTTC

D: NA
size: NA
V: TRBV4-1
J: TRBJ1-1
CDR3: CASSHIQALNTEAFF
DNA: TGCGCCAGCAGCCACATACAGGCTCTGAACACTGAAGCTTTCTTT

D: NA
size: NA
V: TRBV7-9
J: TRBJ2-7
CDR3: CASSLPGLTEGEQYF
DNA: TGTGCCAGCAGCTTACCCGGGCTTACCGAGGGCGAGCAGTACTTC

D: NA
size: few
V: TRBV6-1
J: TRBJ1-5
CDR3: CASSEAWAGVSNQPQHF
DNA: TGTGCCAGCAGTGAAGCATGGGCAGGGGTTAGCAATCAGCCCCAGCATTTT

D: NA
size: NA
V: TRBV19
J: TRBJ1-5
CDR3: CASSIPSGNQPQHF
DNA: TGTGCCAGTAGTATCCCCAGCGGCAATCAGCCCCAGCATTTT

D: TRBD1
size: NA
V: TRBV14
J: TRBJ2-7
CDR3: CASSRNTGEIGEQYF
DNA: TGTGCCAGCAGCCGAAATACAGGGGAGATTGGCGAGCAGTACTTC

D: NA
size: NA
V: TRBV18
J: TRBJ1-2
CDR3: CASSPPSGGTGDGYTF
DNA: TGTGCCAGCTCACCACCAAGTGGAGGGACGGGCGATGGCTACACCTTC

D: NA
size: NA
V: TRBV7-9
J: TRBJ1-1
CDR3: CASSLNGVNTEAFF
DNA: TGTGCCAGCAGCTTAAACGGTGTGAACACTGAAGCTTTCTTT

D: NA
size: NA
V: TRBV19
J: TRBJ1-4
CDR3: CASSIDQGPNEKLFF
DNA: TGTGCCAGTAGTATAGACCAGGGTCCGAATGAAAAACTGTTTTTT

D: NA
size: few
V: TRBV10-2
J: TRBJ2-1
CDR3: CASSEVEGGEQFF
DNA: TGCGCCAGCAGTGAGGTAGAGGGCGGTGAGCAGTTCTTC

D: TRBD2
size: once
V: TRBV18
J: TRBJ2-1
CDR3: CASSLPVTSGGAAEQFF
DNA: TGTGCCAGCTCTCTTCCCGTGACTAGCGGGGGGGCTGCTGAGCAGTTCTTC

D: TRBD2
size: NA
V: TRBV2
J: TRBJ2-3
CDR3: CASSELAGGTDTQYF
DNA: TGTGCCAGCAGTGAACTAGCGGGGGGCACAGATACGCAGTATTTT

D: TRBD1
size: NA
V: TRBV27
J: TRBJ1-5
CDR3: CASSLYPLGQGNYNQPQHF
DNA: TGTGCCAGCAGTTTATATCCCCTCGGACAGGGCAATTACAATCAGCCCCAGCATTTT

D: NA
size: NA
V: TRBV7-7
J: TRBJ2-1
CDR3: CASSRSRDTDEQFF
DNA: TGTGCCAGCAGCAGGAGTAGGGACACCGATGAGCAGTTCTTC

D: TRBD2
size: NA
V: TRBV9
J: TRBJ2-1
CDR3: CASSVLADEQFF
DNA: TGTGCCAGCAGCGTACTAGCGGATGAGCAGTTCTTC

D: TRBD1
size: medium-sized
V: TRBV13
J: TRBJ1-3
CDR3: CASIYRGSGNTIYF
DNA: TGTGCCAGCATCTACAGGGGTTCTGGAAACACCATATATTTT

D: NA
size: NA
V: TRBV11-2
J: TRBJ1-1
CDR3: CASSSSILNTEAFF
DNA: TGTGCCAGCAGCTCTAGTATTCTGAACACTGAAGCTTTCTTT

D: TRBD1
size: NA
V: TRBV5-1
J: TRBJ1-2
CDR3: CASSLDDQGEGYTF
DNA: TGCGCCAGCAGCTTGGATGACCAGGGGGAGGGCTACACCTTC

D: NA
size: NA
V: TRBV18
J: TRBJ1-2
CDR3: CASSPPAKGPRKGGYTF
DNA: TGTGCCAGCTCACCACCTGCAAAGGGGCCCCGAAAAGGTGGCTACACCTTC

D: TRBD1
size: NA
V: TRBV27
J: TRBJ1-1
CDR3: CASSAQGRTEAFF
DNA: TGTGCCAGCAGTGCACAGGGGAGGACTGAAGCTTTCTTT

D: NA
size: NA
V: TRBV7-8
J: TRBJ1-3
CDR3: CASSLDPGLGGNTIYF
DNA: TGTGCCAGCAGCTTAGACCCAGGGCTGGGTGGAAACACCATATATTTT

D: TRBD1
size: NA
V: TRBV5-1
J: TRBJ1-2
CDR3: CASSQPGQLTF
DNA: TGCGCCAGCAGCCAACCGGGACAGCTCACCTTC

D: TRBD1
size: NA
V: TRBV2
J: TRBJ2-3
CDR3: CASRLTGGVDTQYF
DNA: TGTGCCAGCAGGCTCACAGGGGGTGTAGATACGCAGTATTTT

D: TRBD2
size: NA
V: TRBV6-1
J: TRBJ2-7
CDR3: CASRTLAGTYEQYF
DNA: TGTGCCAGCAGGACTTTAGCGGGAACCTACGAGCAGTACTTC

D: NA
size: NA
V: TRBV11-1
J: TRBJ1-1
CDR3: CASSFERGGAFF
DNA: TGTGCCAGCAGCTTCGAGAGAGGAGGAGCTTTCTTT

D: NA
size: NA
V: TRBV6-5
J: TRBJ1-6
CDR3: CASSDSRGITLHF
DNA: TGTGCCAGCAGTGACTCCCGGGGTATAACCCTCCACTTT

D: NA
size: NA
V: TRBV4-1
J: TRBJ1-2
CDR3: CASSQGPPRRLNYGYTF
DNA: TGCGCCAGCAGCCAAGGGCCCCCGAGGAGACTTAACTATGGCTACACCTTC

D: NA
size: NA
V: TRBV5-4
J: TRBJ1-1
CDR3: CASSLAGGGREAFF
DNA: TGTGCCAGCAGCTTGGCCGGGGGGGGTAGAGAAGCTTTCTTT

D: TRBD2
size: NA
V: TRBV2
J: TRBJ2-3
CDR3: CAGSQAGGMPDTQYF
DNA: TGTGCCGGCAGTCAGGCGGGGGGAATGCCAGATACGCAGTATTTT

D: NA
size: NA
V: TRBV9
J: TRBJ2-3
CDR3: CASSVKGGTDTQYF
DNA: TGTGCCAGCAGCGTAAAGGGGGGCACAGATACGCAGTATTTT

D: TRBD1
size: NA
V: TRBV28
J: TRBJ1-5
CDR3: CASSSIRQGGNQPQHF
DNA: TGTGCCAGCAGTTCCATAAGACAGGGGGGCAATCAGCCCCAGCATTTT

D: TRBD1
size: NA
V: TRBV15
J: TRBJ1-3
CDR3: CATSRAAGGIGNTIYF
DNA: TGTGCCACCAGCAGGGCCGCAGGGGGCATTGGAAACACCATATATTTT

D: TRBD2
size: NA
V: TRBV6-5
J: TRBJ2-1
CDR3: CASSFPLSGGLDEQFF
DNA: TGTGCCAGCAGTTTCCCACTTAGCGGGGGTTTGGATGAGCAGTTCTTC

D: NA
size: NA
V: TRBV5-1
J: TRBJ2-2
CDR3: CASSLGGQDGELFF
DNA: TGCGCCAGCAGCTTGGGAGGGCAGGACGGGGAGCTGTTTTTT

D: NA
size: NA
V: TRBV6-6
J: TRBJ1-5
CDR3: CASCQQVDVGQPQHF
DNA: TGTGCCTCCTGCCAGCAGGTTGACGTAGGTCAGCCCCAGCATTTT

D: NA
size: NA
V: TRBV28
J: TRBJ1-6
CDR3: CASSLWPPGIPRVESPLHF
DNA: TGTGCCAGCAGTTTATGGCCCCCCGGGATCCCCAGAGTTGAATCACCCCTCCACTTT

D: NA
size: NA
V: TRBV4-2
J: TRBJ2-7
CDR3: CASSQDEDGSYEQYF
DNA: TGTGCCAGCAGCCAAGATGAGGATGGATCCTACGAGCAGTACTTC